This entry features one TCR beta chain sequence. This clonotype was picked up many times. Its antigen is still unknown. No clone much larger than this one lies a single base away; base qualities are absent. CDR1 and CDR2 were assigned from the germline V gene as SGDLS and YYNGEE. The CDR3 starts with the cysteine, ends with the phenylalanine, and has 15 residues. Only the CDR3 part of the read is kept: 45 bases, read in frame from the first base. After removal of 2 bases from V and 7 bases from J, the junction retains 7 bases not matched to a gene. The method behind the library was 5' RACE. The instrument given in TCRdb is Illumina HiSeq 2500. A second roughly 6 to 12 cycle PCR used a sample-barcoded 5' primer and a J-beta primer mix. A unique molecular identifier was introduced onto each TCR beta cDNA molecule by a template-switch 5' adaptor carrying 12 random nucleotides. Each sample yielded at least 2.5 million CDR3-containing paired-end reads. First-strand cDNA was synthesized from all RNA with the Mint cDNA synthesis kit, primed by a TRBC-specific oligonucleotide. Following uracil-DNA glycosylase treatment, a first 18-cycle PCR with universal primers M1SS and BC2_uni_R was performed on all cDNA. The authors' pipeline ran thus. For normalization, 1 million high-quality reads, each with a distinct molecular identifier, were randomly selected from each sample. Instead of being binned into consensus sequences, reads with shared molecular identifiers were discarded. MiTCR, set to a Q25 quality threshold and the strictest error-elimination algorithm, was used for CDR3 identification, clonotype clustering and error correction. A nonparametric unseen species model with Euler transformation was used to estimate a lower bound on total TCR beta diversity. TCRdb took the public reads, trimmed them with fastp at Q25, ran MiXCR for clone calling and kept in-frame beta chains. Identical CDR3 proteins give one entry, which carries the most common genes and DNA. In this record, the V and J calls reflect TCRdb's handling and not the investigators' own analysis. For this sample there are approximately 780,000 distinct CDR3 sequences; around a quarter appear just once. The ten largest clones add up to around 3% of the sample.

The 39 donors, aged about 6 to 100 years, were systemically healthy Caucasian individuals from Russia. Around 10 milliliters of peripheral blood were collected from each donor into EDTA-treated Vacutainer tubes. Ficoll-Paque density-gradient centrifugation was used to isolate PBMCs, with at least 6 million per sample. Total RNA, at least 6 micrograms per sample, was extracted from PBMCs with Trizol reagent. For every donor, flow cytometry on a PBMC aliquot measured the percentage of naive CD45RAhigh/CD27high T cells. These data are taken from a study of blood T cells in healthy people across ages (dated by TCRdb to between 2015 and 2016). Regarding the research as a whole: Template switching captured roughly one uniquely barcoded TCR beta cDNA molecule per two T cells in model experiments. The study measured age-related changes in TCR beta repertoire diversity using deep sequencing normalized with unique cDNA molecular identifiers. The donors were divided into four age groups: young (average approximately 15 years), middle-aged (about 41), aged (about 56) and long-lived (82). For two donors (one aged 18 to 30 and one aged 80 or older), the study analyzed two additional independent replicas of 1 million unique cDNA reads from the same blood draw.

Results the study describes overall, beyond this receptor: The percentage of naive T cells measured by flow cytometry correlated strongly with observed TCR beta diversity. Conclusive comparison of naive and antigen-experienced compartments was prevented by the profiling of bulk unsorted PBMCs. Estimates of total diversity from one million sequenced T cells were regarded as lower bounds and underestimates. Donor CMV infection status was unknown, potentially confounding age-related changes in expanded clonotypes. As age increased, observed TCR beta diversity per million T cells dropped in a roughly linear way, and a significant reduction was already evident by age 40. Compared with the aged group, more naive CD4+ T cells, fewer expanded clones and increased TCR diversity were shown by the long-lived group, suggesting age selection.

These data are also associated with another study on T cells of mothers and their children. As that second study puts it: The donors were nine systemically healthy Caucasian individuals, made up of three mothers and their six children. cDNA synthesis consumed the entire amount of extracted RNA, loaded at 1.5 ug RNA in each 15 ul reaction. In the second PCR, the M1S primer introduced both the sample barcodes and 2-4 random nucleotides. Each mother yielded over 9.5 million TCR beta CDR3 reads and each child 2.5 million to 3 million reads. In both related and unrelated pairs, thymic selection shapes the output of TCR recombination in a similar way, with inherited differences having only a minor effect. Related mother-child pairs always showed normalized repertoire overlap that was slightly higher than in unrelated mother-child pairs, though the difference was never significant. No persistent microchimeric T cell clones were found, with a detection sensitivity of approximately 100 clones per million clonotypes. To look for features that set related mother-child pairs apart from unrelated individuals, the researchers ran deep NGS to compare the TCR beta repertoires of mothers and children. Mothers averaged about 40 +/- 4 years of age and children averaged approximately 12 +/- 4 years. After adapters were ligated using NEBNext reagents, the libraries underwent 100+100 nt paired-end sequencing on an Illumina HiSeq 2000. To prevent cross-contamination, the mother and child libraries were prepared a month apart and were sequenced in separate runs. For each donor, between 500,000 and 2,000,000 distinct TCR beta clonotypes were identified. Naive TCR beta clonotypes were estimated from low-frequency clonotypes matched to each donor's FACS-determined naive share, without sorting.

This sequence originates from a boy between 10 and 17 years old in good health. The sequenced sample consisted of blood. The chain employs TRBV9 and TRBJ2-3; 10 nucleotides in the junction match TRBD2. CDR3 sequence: CASSVWASGGNTQYF. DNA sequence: TGTGCCAGCAGCGTTTGGGCTAGCGGGGGTAATACGCAGTATTTT.